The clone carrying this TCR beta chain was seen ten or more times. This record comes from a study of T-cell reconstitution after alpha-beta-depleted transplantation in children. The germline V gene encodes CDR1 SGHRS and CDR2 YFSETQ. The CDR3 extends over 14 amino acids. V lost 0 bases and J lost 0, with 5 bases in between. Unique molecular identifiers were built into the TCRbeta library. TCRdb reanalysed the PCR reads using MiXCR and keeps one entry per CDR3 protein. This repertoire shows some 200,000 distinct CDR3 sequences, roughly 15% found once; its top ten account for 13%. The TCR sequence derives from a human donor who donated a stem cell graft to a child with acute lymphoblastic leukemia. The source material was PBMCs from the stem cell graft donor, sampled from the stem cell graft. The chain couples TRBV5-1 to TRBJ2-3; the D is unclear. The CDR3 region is CASSLALSTDTQYF. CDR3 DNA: TGCGCCAGCAGCTTGGCGCTCAGCACAGATACGCAGTATTTT.